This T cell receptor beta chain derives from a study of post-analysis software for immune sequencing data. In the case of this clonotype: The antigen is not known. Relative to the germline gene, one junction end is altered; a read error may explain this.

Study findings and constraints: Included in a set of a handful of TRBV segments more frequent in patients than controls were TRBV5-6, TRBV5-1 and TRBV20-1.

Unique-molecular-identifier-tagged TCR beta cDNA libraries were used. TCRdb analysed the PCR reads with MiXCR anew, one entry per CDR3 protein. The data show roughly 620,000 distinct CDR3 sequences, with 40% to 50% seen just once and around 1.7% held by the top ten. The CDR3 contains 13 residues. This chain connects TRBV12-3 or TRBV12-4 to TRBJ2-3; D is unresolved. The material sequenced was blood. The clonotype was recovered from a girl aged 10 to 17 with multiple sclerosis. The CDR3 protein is CASSRVSTDAQYF. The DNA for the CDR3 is TGTGCCAGCAGTCGAGTGAGCACAGATGCGCAGTATTTT.